This TCR beta chain was recorded in a study of OX40 agonist ivuxolimab in advanced cancers. On the study more broadly: Patients undergoing dose escalation presented with hepatocellular carcinoma, melanoma, renal cell or head and neck cancer. Patients were approximately 80% male with ages roughly 20 to 90, mean roughly 64. Findings of the study overall: In a subset of nonresponders, normalized T-cell clonal expansion was also low. Relatively little clonal expansion, among the lowest observed, appeared in partial responders at 0.1-3.0 mg/kg.

This clone was counted a few times. The target antigen is unknown. The repertoire was sequenced with immunoSEQ multiplex PCR; TCRdb's copy has only in-frame clones and lacks some. The sample holds over 30,000 clones; about four fifths are singletons and the top ten take roughly 2.7%. V dropped 8 bases and J dropped 0 bases, with 16 bases sitting between them. CDR3 size: 15 residues. Germline V gene sequence: CDR1 LNHDA, CDR2 SQIVND (reference sequence). The V and J genes are TRBV19 and TRBJ1-2; D perhaps matches TRBD1 (5 bases). The sequence came from an adult with an advanced solid tumor such as melanoma, head and neck, liver or kidney cancer. This sample comprised CD4+ or CD8+ T cells sorted from blood, obtained in a trial of the OX40 agonist ivuxolimab. CDR3 protein: CASYSGEGTNYGYTF. The CDR3 region has the DNA TGTGCCAGTTACAGTGGGGAGGGGACTAACTATGGCTACACCTTC.